The clone carrying this TCR beta chain has more than one count but fewer than ten. This sample is drawn from a study of response to subunit inactivated influenza vaccine. The length of the CDR3 is 15 residues. Germline assignment: CDR1 KGHDR and CDR2 SFDVKD. Deletions cut 1 base from V and 7 bases from J, with 14 bases between. Via MiXCR, TCRdb re-called the RT-PCR reads, giving one row per CDR3 protein. The table records some 540,000 distinct CDR3 sequences, less than 25% of them present only once. Separately, the same data were catalogued under a study of T cells expressing NK-cell markers. As that report states: The authors made TCR beta cDNA libraries by 5'RACE template switching. This switching added a universal primer site and UMIs. Investigators obtained TCR beta repertoires from sorted CD3+CD56+NKG2C+, CD3+CD56+NKG2C- and CD3+CD56-NKG2C+ T cells. Sorting was limited to alpha-beta TCR-expressing T cells with an anti-gamma-delta TCR antibody in several experiments. Whether expanded NKG2C+ T cell clones recognized HCMV stayed uncertain.

The chain uses TRBV24-1 and TRBJ2-3, with D possibly matching TRBD2 (6 bases). The TCR originated in a man between 45 and 60 years old who received an inactivated influenza vaccine. The specimen comprised CD4+ T cells sorted from PBMCs, sampled 11 to 12 days after vaccination. The CDR3 spells CATSDFGGARNTQYF. The CDR3 DNA follows: TGTGCCACCAGTGATTTCGGAGGGGCTCGGAATACGCAGTATTTT.